The rows below give T cell receptor beta chains drawn from one sample of a study of blood T cell repertoires in COVID-19. This table comes from immunoSEQ multiplex PCR, and its TCRdb copy is limited to in-frame clones, with some not included. The sample consists of about 110,000 clones, roughly 86% of them appearing once. What was sequenced was peripheral blood. Receptor source: a man aged 35-49 years with acute or convalescent COVID-19. Both conserved end residues are part of each CDR3. Fields, in order: V gene, clone size, D gene, J gene, CDR3 protein, CDR3 DNA. A D gene is named only where the DNA matches it firmly. Clone size is given for some rows only: seen once, a few or many times, or a class if the clone is expanded.

v_call: TRBV5-1
clone_size: once
d_call: TRBD2
j_call: TRBJ2-5
cdr3_aa: CASSPGGAGETQYF
cdr3_nt: TGCGCCAGCAGCCCCGGGGGGGCGGGGGAGACCCAGTACTTC

v_call: TRBV29-1
clone_size: NA
d_call: NA
j_call: TRBJ1-4
cdr3_aa: CVGGSMEKLFF
cdr3_nt: TGCGTGGGGGGTAGTATGGAAAAACTGTTTTTT

v_call: TRBV18
clone_size: NA
d_call: NA
j_call: TRBJ2-1
cdr3_aa: CASSPSGTLHDNEQFF
cdr3_nt: TGTGCCAGCTCACCGTCCGGGACTCTACATGACAATGAGCAGTTCTTC

v_call: TRBV7-8
clone_size: NA
d_call: TRBD2
j_call: TRBJ2-7
cdr3_aa: CASSKWGGVEPVYEQYF
cdr3_nt: TGTGCCAGCAGCAAGTGGGGGGGGGTAGAACCCGTCTACGAGCAGTACTTC

v_call: TRBV6-5
clone_size: once
d_call: TRBD1
j_call: TRBJ1-1
cdr3_aa: CASSYLRTGAGIEAFF
cdr3_nt: TGTGCCAGCAGTTACCTCCGGACAGGGGCGGGGATTGAAGCTTTCTTT

v_call: TRBV30
clone_size: NA
d_call: TRBD2
j_call: TRBJ2-7
cdr3_aa: CAWTTSGGYYEQYF
cdr3_nt: TGTGCCTGGACCACCAGCGGGGGTTACTACGAGCAGTACTTC

v_call: TRBV19
clone_size: few
d_call: TRBD2
j_call: TRBJ2-3
cdr3_aa: CASSSTSGITDTQYF
cdr3_nt: TGTGCCAGTAGTTCTACTAGCGGGATCACAGATACGCAGTATTTT

v_call: TRBV7-2
clone_size: NA
d_call: NA
j_call: TRBJ1-4
cdr3_aa: CASSSSEGGEGEKLFF
cdr3_nt: TGTGCCAGCAGTTCATCAGAGGGGGGGGAGGGGGAAAAACTGTTTTTT

v_call: TRBV11-3
clone_size: NA
d_call: TRBD2
j_call: TRBJ2-3
cdr3_aa: CASSFRAGGSGDTQYF
cdr3_nt: TGTGCCAGCAGCTTCCGGGCGGGGGGTTCCGGAGATACGCAGTATTTT

v_call: TRBV27
clone_size: NA
d_call: NA
j_call: TRBJ2-1
cdr3_aa: CASSSYGTNYNEQFF
cdr3_nt: TGTGCCAGCAGTTCCTACGGGACAAATTACAATGAGCAGTTCTTC

v_call: TRBV30
clone_size: NA
d_call: NA
j_call: TRBJ1-2
cdr3_aa: CAWSVQSYGYTF
cdr3_nt: TGTGCCTGGAGTGTACAGTCCTATGGCTACACCTTC

v_call: TRBV20-1
clone_size: NA
d_call: NA
j_call: TRBJ1-2
cdr3_aa: CSASPLGLSYGYTF
cdr3_nt: TGCAGTGCTAGTCCTCTTGGGCTCTCCTATGGCTACACCTTC

v_call: TRBV15
clone_size: NA
d_call: NA
j_call: TRBJ1-3
cdr3_aa: CATSREWQISGNTIYF
cdr3_nt: TGTGCCACCAGCAGAGAGTGGCAGATCTCTGGAAACACCATATATTTT

v_call: TRBV7-8
clone_size: NA
d_call: TRBD2
j_call: TRBJ2-1
cdr3_aa: CASSLSPRLAGNNEQFF
cdr3_nt: TGTGCCAGCAGCTTGTCCCCAAGACTAGCGGGAAACAATGAGCAGTTCTTC

v_call: TRBV29-1
clone_size: NA
d_call: NA
j_call: TRBJ1-1
cdr3_aa: CSVEDLDTWDTEAFF
cdr3_nt: TGCAGCGTTGAAGATTTGGACACCTGGGACACTGAAGCTTTCTTT

v_call: TRBV7-9
clone_size: once
d_call: TRBD2
j_call: TRBJ2-2
cdr3_aa: CASTGGGVLTGELFF
cdr3_nt: TGTGCCAGCACCGGCGGGGGGGTCTTGACCGGGGAGCTGTTTTTT

v_call: TRBV15
clone_size: NA
d_call: NA
j_call: TRBJ2-2
cdr3_aa: CATSSPGYRGGELFF
cdr3_nt: TGTGCCACCAGCTCCCCTGGATACCGGGGCGGGGAGCTGTTTTTT

v_call: TRBV27
clone_size: NA
d_call: TRBD1
j_call: TRBJ1-2
cdr3_aa: CASSLLGDRGHGYTF
cdr3_nt: TGTGCCAGCAGTTTATTGGGGGACAGGGGCCATGGCTACACCTTC